Shown below are 31 T cell receptor beta chains from a single sample sequenced in a study of cytomegalovirus exposure and HLA in healthy donors. A multiplex PCR was run with 60 Vbeta primers and 13 Jbeta primers. Profiling relied on immunoSEQ multiplex PCR, and the TCRdb table lists in-frame clones only, not all of them. The data hold over 130,000 clones, with 82% observed a single time. Material: PBMCs. These TCRs come from a male donor in good health and CMV-seronegative.

This clone was counted a few times. The J gene is TRBJ1-1, the V gene TRBV5-6, with TRBD1 identical over 8 bases. CDR1 and CDR2 from the germline V gene are SGHDT and YYEEEE. The CDR3 contains 12 residues. V gave up 4 bases and J gave up 10 bases; unmatched junction bases: 6. The CDR3 is CASSGQGLGAFF. The DNA of the CDR3 is TGTGCCAGCAGCGGACAGGGATTGGGAGCTTTCTTT. The full variable domain, rest sourced from reference TRBV5-6 and TRBJ1-1, is DAGVTQSPTHLIKTRGQQVTLRCSPKSGHDTVSWYQQALGQGPQFIFQYYEEEERQRGNFPDRFSGHQFPNYSSELNVNALLLGDSALYLCASSGQGLGAFFGQGTRLTVV.

The chain has TRBV5-1 and TRBJ2-1, with unresolved D. The germline V and J ends were trimmed by 0 bases and 2 bases, with 9 bases remaining between them. Germline loops: CDR1 SGHRS, CDR2 YFSETQ. There are 15 residues in the CDR3. The CDR3 region is CASSLELRTYNEQFF. CDR3 DNA: TGCGCCAGCAGCTTGGAACTCAGGACCTACAATGAGCAGTTCTTC. Complete variable domain (other parts from reference TRBV5-1 and TRBJ2-1): KAGVTQTPRYLIKTRGQQVTLSCSPISGHRSVSWYQQTPGQGLQFLFEYFSETQRNKGNFPGRFSGRQFSNSRSEMNVSTLELGDSALYLCASSLELRTYNEQFFGPGTRLTVL.

The genes are TRBV6-1 and TRBJ2-2; 7 nucleotides agree with TRBD2. Germline V gene data show CDR1 as MNHNS and CDR2 as SASEGT. There are 14 residues in the CDR3. Trimming at V came to 7 bases and at J to 5 bases, leaving 7 bases not matched to a gene. This chain's CDR3 is CASNVARGTGELFF. The CDR3 DNA is TGTGCCAGCAACGTTGCGCGGGGGACCGGGGAGCTGTTTTTT.

This clone was seen a few times. V and J are TRBV27 and TRBJ2-7; D perhaps matches TRBD2 (6 bases). The CDR3 is 15 residues long. CDR1 and CDR2 (germline): MNHEY, SMNVEV (reference sequence). Trimming shortened V by 2 bases and J by 3 bases, and 14 bases separated the two germline ends. The CDR3 nucleotides read TGTGCCAGCAGTTTAACGGCTAGCGTGAACTACGAGCAGTACTTC. It is translated as CASSLTASVNYEQYF.

The chain uses TRBV11-1 and TRBJ2-2; 7 nucleotides line up with TRBD2. The CDR3 length is 15 residues. V lost 5 bases to trimming and J lost 5 bases; unmatched junction nucleotides: 8. CDR1 and CDR2 (germline): SGHAT, FQDESV (reference sequence). CDR3 sequence (DNA): TGTGCCAGCAGCGCTCTCTCGGGGGGAACCGGGGAGCTGTTTTTT. This codes for CASSALSGGTGELFF.

This clone was picked up one time. V and J are TRBV7-9 and TRBJ1-1; D possibly corresponds to TRBD1 (6 bases). Trimming took 5 bases from V and 2 from J, leaving 12 bases between them. This CDR3 region has 14 residues. CDR1 is SEHNR and CDR2 is FQNEAQ in the germline V gene (reference sequence). The DNA of the CDR3 is TGTGCCAGCAGCCCCCCACAGGGTAACACTGAAGCTTTCTTT. Its translation: CASSPPQGNTEAFF. Combining the CDR3 with reference TRBV7-9 and TRBJ1-1 gives the whole variable domain DTGVSQNPRHKITKRGQNVTFRCDPISEHNRLYWYRQTLGQGPEFLTYFQNEAQLEKSRLLSDRFSAERPKGSFSTLEIQRTEQGDSAMYLCASSPPQGNTEAFFGQGTRLTVV.

The chain carries TRBV7-8 and TRBJ1-3, with D uncertain. The V gene's germline CDR1 is SGHVS and CDR2 FQNEAQ. CDR3 length equals 14 residues. The V end was cut by 1 base, the J end by 0 bases, with 4 bases between. The CDR3 region is CASSLGSSGNTIYF. The CDR3 nucleotides read TGTGCCAGCAGCTTAGGGAGCTCTGGAAACACCATATATTTT. The whole variable domain, remainder taken from reference TRBV7-8 and TRBJ1-3, is GAGVSQSPRYKVAKRGQDVALRCDPISGHVSLFWYQQALGQGPEFLTYFQNEAQLDKSGLPSDRFFAERPEGSVSTLKIQRTQQEDSAVYLCASSLGSSGNTIYFGEGSWLTVV.

Details on this clone: An end of the junction does not agree with germline; a read error may underlie this. V is TRBV18 and J is TRBJ2-7; D might be TRBD1 (6 bases). This CDR3 has 12 amino acids. Germline values: CDR1 KGHSH, CDR2 LQKENI. The CDR3 protein is CASSPNVGQSRF. In DNA form, the CDR3 reads TGTGCCAGCTCACCAAATGTCGGACAGAGCCGCTTC.

The V gene is TRBV2, the J gene TRBJ2-7, with 13 positions matching TRBD2. The CDR3 is made up of 16 amino acids. With V trimmed by 6 bases and J by 2 bases, 7 bases remained unmatched. Germline loops: CDR1 SNHLY, CDR2 FYNNEI. CDR3 nucleotide sequence: TGTGCCAGCAGCCTGACTAGCGGGAGGATTCCCTACGAGCAGTACTTC. Its translation is CASSLTSGRIPYEQYF. The complete variable domain, with remaining parts taken from reference TRBV2 and TRBJ2-7, reads EPEVTQTPSHQVTQMGQEVILRCVPISNHLYFYWYRQILGQKVEFLVSFYNNEISEKSEIFDDQFSVERPDGSNFTLKIRSTKLEDSAMYFCASSLTSGRIPYEQYFGPGTRLTVT.

The chain combines TRBV5-6 with TRBJ2-1; D is unclear. V was shortened by 5 bases and J by 5 bases, with 8 bases between the two germline ends. This CDR3 has 12 residues. The germline gives CDR1 SGHDT, CDR2 YYEEEE. The CDR3: CASSFSDNEQFF. The CDR3 DNA reads as TGTGCCAGCAGTTTCAGCGACAATGAGCAGTTCTTC.

This sequence joins TRBV7-9 and TRBJ2-7; D not resolved. Per germline, CDR1 SEHNR and CDR2 FQNEAQ (reference sequence). Trimming took 5 bases from V and 4 from J, leaving 15 bases between them. The CDR3 is 14 residues long. The CDR3 coding sequence is TGTGCCAGCAGCGGGCAGACACATAGGTACGAGCAGTACTTC. Protein sequence: CASSGQTHRYEQYF.

The rearrangement uses TRBV2 and TRBJ1-4; D is unclear. Germline CDR1 reads SNHLY; CDR2 reads FYNNEI. The length of the CDR3 is 13 residues. V lost 4 bases and J lost 6, with 9 bases in between. The CDR3 loop is CASSAEEDEKLFF. CDR3 DNA sequence: TGTGCCAGCAGTGCCGAGGAGGATGAAAAACTGTTTTTT.

The CDR3 bases are TGCGCCAGCAGCTTCTTAGGGACAGGGGGTCGGAACAATGAGCAGTTCTTC. It specifies CASSFLGTGGRNNEQFF. The chain combines TRBV5-1 with TRBJ2-1; TRBD1 matches 11 bases. The CDR3 has 17 amino acids. J gave up 5 bases and V 2 bases, and 9 bases lay outside the gene matches. From germline, CDR1 is SGHRS and CDR2 YFSETQ.

The chain has TRBV7-9 and TRBJ1-1, with 7 bases matching TRBD1. V shed 7 bases, J shed 0 bases, and the junction held 5 bases outside the gene matches. The CDR3 extends over 14 amino acids. Germline V lookup: CDR1 SEHNR, CDR2 FQNEAQ (reference sequence). Here the CDR3 DNA reads TGTGCCAGCACCCCAGGGGGGCTGAACACTGAAGCTTTCTTT. The encoded protein is CASTPGGLNTEAFF.

The chain carries TRBV27 and TRBJ2-5, with TRBD1 identical over 8 bases. V lost 4 bases, J lost 5 bases, and 9 bases stayed unmatched. The CDR3 sequence is 15 residues long. Looked up from germline, CDR1 is MNHEY and CDR2 is SMNVEV (reference sequence). CDR3: CASSYQTGAGETQYF. The DNA for the CDR3 is TGTGCCAGCAGTTACCAGACAGGGGCGGGGGAGACCCAGTACTTC.

This clone was detected only a few times. This chain connects TRBV5-4 to TRBJ2-7, with D tentatively TRBD1 (7 bases). This CDR3 comprises 14 residues. Looked up from germline, CDR1 is SGHNT and CDR2 is YYREEE (reference sequence). The V and J ends lost 3 bases and 2 bases respectively, with 12 bases between them. The CDR3 spells CASSWGDRAYEQYF. The CDR3 DNA follows: TGTGCCAGCAGCTGGGGGGACAGAGCCTACGAGCAGTACTTC.

The CDR3 is CASSYTSGPYNEQFF. CDR3 DNA: TGTGCCAGCAGTTACACTAGCGGGCCCTACAATGAGCAGTTCTTC. V usage is TRBV6-6 and J usage is TRBJ2-1; TRBD2 agrees at 9 bases. Unmatched junction bases numbered 1, after V lost 2 bases and J lost 2 bases. Per germline, CDR1 MNHNY and CDR2 SVGAGI (reference sequence). The CDR3 runs to 15 residues.

CDR3 in DNA: TGCAGCGTTGGGGGCATCCCCTTCACAGATACGCAGTATTTT. Amino acid sequence: CSVGGIPFTDTQYF. This sequence joins TRBV29-1 and TRBJ2-3; D is possibly TRBD1 (5 bases). V lost 4 bases and J 2 bases, leaving 13 bases between the germline ends. CDR1 SQVTM and CDR2 ANQGSEA come from the germline V gene. The CDR3 consists of 14 residues.

The chain recombines TRBV21-1 with TRBJ2-7; the DNA was not compared with TRBD2, the D call given in the table. TRBV21-1 is shown as a pseudogene. The CDR3 is made up of 16 amino acids. The CDR3 DNA reads as TGTGCCAGCAGCAGGGGGACTAGCGGGATAAACTACGAGCAGTACTTC. Translating gives CASSRGTSGINYEQYF.

A single count supports this clone. The chain recombines TRBV29-1 with TRBJ2-3; 8 positions agree with TRBD2. The CDR3 has 16 residues. CDR1 is SQVTM and CDR2 is ANQGSEA in the germline V gene. The trim removed 0 bases at V and 8 bases at J, leaving 13 bases unmatched. CDR3 sequence (DNA): TGCAGCGTTGAAGAGACCCGGGGGGGGATGAGAACTACGCAGTATTTT. Translating it yields CSVEETRGGMRTTQYF.

This chain links TRBV6-5 with TRBJ2-3; the D is unclear. CDR1 is MNHEY and CDR2 is SVGAGI in the germline V gene. V lost 10 bases and J 0 bases, leaving 14 bases between the germline ends. The CDR3 totals 14 residues. CDR3 sequence (DNA): TGTGCCACCGCTACGTGGCGGAGCACAGATACGCAGTATTTT. Its translation is CATATWRSTDTQYF.

J is TRBJ2-7 and V is TRBV19, with 9 bases aligning to TRBD1. Germline values: CDR1 LNHDA, CDR2 SQIVND (reference sequence). CDR3 length: 14 amino acids. Trimming took 8 bases from V and 2 from J; bases not matched to a gene: 7. The CDR3 sequence is CASSDGTGTYEQYF. CDR3 DNA sequence: TGTGCCAGTTCTGACGGGACAGGGACCTACGAGCAGTACTTC. The entire variable domain, with the rest obtained from reference TRBV19 and TRBJ2-7, is as follows: DGGITQSPKYLFRKEGQNVTLSCEQNLNHDAMYWYRQDPGQGLRLIYYSQIVNDFQKGDIAEGYSVSREKKESFPLTVTSAQKNPTAFYLCASSDGTGTYEQYFGPGTRLTVT.

The rearrangement uses TRBV27 and TRBJ2-2; 11 bases line up with TRBD2. This CDR3 has 15 residues. Germline assignment: CDR1 MNHEY and CDR2 SMNVEV (reference sequence). V dropped 7 bases and J dropped 3; count of bases not matched to a gene: 4. The DNA for the CDR3 is TGTGCCAGCAAACTAGCGGGAGAGTACACCGGGGAGCTGTTTTTT. Translating it yields CASKLAGEYTGELFF.

The chain uses TRBV7-9 and TRBJ2-7; 7 nucleotides align to TRBD1. The CDR3 length is 14 residues. J was trimmed by 2 bases and V by 3 bases; bases with no gene match: 4. Germline-derived CDR1 and CDR2 are SEHNR and FQNEAQ (reference sequence). CDR3 amino acids: CASSLDRLTYEQYF. The CDR3 DNA sequence: TGTGCCAGCAGCTTGGACAGGTTAACCTACGAGCAGTACTTC.

The chain is built from TRBV15 and TRBJ2-5; the match to TRBD2 covers 7 bases. Germline CDR1 is LNHNV and CDR2 is YYDKDF (reference sequence). The CDR3 contains 16 residues. With 0 bases clipped from V and 4 bases from J, the junction kept 8 bases outside the gene matches. CDR3 region: CATSRDGGGTAETQYF. The CDR3 DNA follows: TGTGCCACCAGCAGAGATGGGGGGGGGACGGCAGAGACCCAGTACTTC. Full variable domain (remainder filled in from reference TRBV15 and TRBJ2-5): DAMVIQNPRYQVTQFGKPVTLSCSQTLNHNVMYWYQQKSSQAPKLLFHYYDKDFNNEADTPDNFQSRRPNTSFCFLDIRSPGLGDTAMYLCATSRDGGGTAETQYFGPGTRLLVL.

This rearrangement joins TRBV7-8 to TRBJ1-1; the match to TRBD1 covers 7 bases. The CDR3 contains 12 residues. J was trimmed by 6 bases and V by 5 bases; bases with no gene match: 3. The germline CDR1 and CDR2 sequences are SGHVS and FQNEAQ. CDR3: CASSPGTAEAFF. CDR3 bases: TGTGCCAGCAGCCCGGGGACAGCTGAAGCTTTCTTT.

A few counts support this clone. The chain employs TRBV7-6 and TRBJ2-2; a weak D match, TRBD1 (8 bases). Germline V gene lookup returns CDR1 SGHVS and CDR2 FNYEAQ. Trimming cost V 5 bases and J 4 bases, with 14 bases left between them. CDR3 length: 15 residues. CDR3 sequence reads: CASSPTGGVTGELFF. The CDR3, as DNA: TGTGCCAGCAGCCCTACAGGGGGGGTCACCGGGGAGCTGTTTTTT.

This clone was counted a few times. The V and J genes are TRBV27 and TRBJ2-7; D may be TRBD1 (7 bases). This CDR3 region has 14 residues. Trimming removed 5 bases from V and 3 bases from J, with 14 bases in between. Germline V gene sequence: CDR1 MNHEY, CDR2 SMNVEV (reference sequence). The CDR3 sequence: CASSPPGGSYEQYF. Here the CDR3 DNA reads TGTGCCAGCAGTCCCCCAGGGGGGAGCTACGAGCAGTACTTC.

This rearrangement joins TRBV12-5 to TRBJ2-2; the D is unclear. Per germline, CDR1 LGHNT and CDR2 FRNRAP. The V gene lost 5 bases and the J gene lost 0 bases, with 4 bases spanning the gap. This CDR3 is 13 amino acids long. CDR3 in amino acids: CASGTSNTGELFF. CDR3 DNA: TGTGCTAGTGGTACTTCGAACACCGGGGAGCTGTTTTTT.

This rearrangement joins TRBV5-1 to TRBJ1-2; tentatively, D is TRBD1 (5 bases). CDR1 and CDR2 (germline): SGHRS, YFSETQ. Trimming removed 2 bases at V and 4 bases at J, with 9 bases between. The CDR3 has 13 residues. CDR3 loop: CASSFREAYGYTF. CDR3 bases: TGCGCCAGCAGCTTCAGGGAGGCCTATGGCTACACCTTC.

The rearrangement links TRBV27 to TRBJ2-2; 10 bases are a match to TRBD1. The CDR3 extends over 15 amino acids. Germline assignment: CDR1 MNHEY and CDR2 SMNVEV (reference sequence). J gave up 4 bases and V 6 bases, and 5 bases lay outside the gene matches. This CDR3 reads CASRPTGGSTGELFF. DNA for the CDR3: TGTGCCAGCAGGCCGACAGGGGGCAGCACCGGGGAGCTGTTTTTT.